This TCR beta chain was documented in a study of T cells in Graves' hyperthyroidism and ophthalmopathy. Study-wide context: Specimen type is peripheral blood, collected at initial diagnosis prior to any treatment.

Researchers amplified the TCR beta CDR3 regions from RNA transcripts. An initial round of RT-PCR targeting the TCR CDR3 relied on the HTBI primer set. TCRdb recomputed calls from the multiplex PCR reads with MiXCR, one row per CDR3 protein. The sample lists some 560,000 distinct CDR3 sequences, approximately 14% occurring once. Regarding the study as a whole: Most clonotypes expanded in thyroid above 0.001 were likewise present in blood.

The study based diagnoses on clinical symptoms, serum thyroxine and TRAb, thyroid ultrasound and orbital computed tomography. Ten or more counts support this clonotype. Its antigen is unidentified. Germline CDR1 and CDR2: SNHLY and FYNNEI. The CDR3 is 14 residues long. The V end lost 5 bases, the J end lost 4 bases, and 14 bases lay between the germline ends. This clonotype was sampled from a woman between 40 and 50 years old with Graves' hyperthyroidism. The sequencing sample was made of blood. The V call is TRBV2, the J call TRBJ1-2; D might be TRBD1 (6 bases). The CDR3 bases are TGTGCCAGCAGTTCCCCCGGGACACTCTATGGCTACACCTTC. This sequence encodes CASSSPGTLYGYTF.